The 18 T cell receptor beta chains reported below all come from one sample, sequenced in a study of T cells expressing NK-cell markers. Each CDR3 protein gets one entry in TCRdb, which reprocessed the 5' RACE reads and gives no DNA. This repertoire includes about 300,000 distinct CDR3 sequences. The sample consisted of blood T cells: a sorted CD56 or NKG2C T cell subset, CD4+ or CD8+ T cells, or bulk PBMC T cells (not recorded which). The receptors come from a woman between 18 and 75 years old in good health.

The chain employs TRBV19 and TRBJ1-4; with no DNA, the TCRdb D assignment of TRBD1 cannot be verified. The CDR3 extends over 14 amino acids. The V gene's germline CDR1 is LNHDA and CDR2 SQIVND (reference sequence). The CDR3 spells CASRNGDRFEKLFF. Supplemented by reference TRBV19 and TRBJ1-4, the full variable domain reads DGGITQSPKYLFRKEGQNVTLSCEQNLNHDAMYWYRQDPGQGLRLIYYSQIVNDFQKGDIAEGYSVSREKKESFPLTVTSAQKNPTAFYLCASRNGDRFEKLFFGSGTQLSVL.

The chain employs TRBV5-1 and TRBJ2-1; TCRdb designates TRBD2, a call that cannot be tested without DNA. The CDR3 extends over 17 amino acids. From germline, CDR1 is SGHRS and CDR2 YFSETQ. CDR3: CASSLASGLAGGNEQFF.

This chain joins TRBV24-1 and TRBJ2-7; TCRdb's D gene call, TRBD1, goes unchecked for lack of DNA. The CDR3 sequence is 15 residues long. CDR1 and CDR2 from the germline V gene are KGHDR and SFDVKD. The CDR3: CATSDSQSPASEQYF.

V is TRBV12-3 or TRBV12-4 and J is TRBJ2-5. The CDR3 has 15 residues. CDR3 protein: CASAISLQSQETQYF.

The V call is TRBV3-1, the J call TRBJ2-1; checking the TCRdb D call of TRBD2 is not possible without DNA. The length of the CDR3 is 15 residues. CDR1 is LGHDT, CDR2 YNNKEL, per germline (reference sequence). The CDR3 is CASSHVAGGINEQFF.

V and J are TRBV20-1 and TRBJ2-1. Germline V gives CDR1 DFQATT, CDR2 SNEGSKA (reference sequence). CDR3 length: 14 residues. This CDR3 reads CSPVGVLRRNEQFF.

The rearrangement links TRBV6-5 to TRBJ2-5; TCRdb gives TRBD2 as the D gene, but with no DNA this cannot be confirmed. The CDR3 has 16 residues. The germline V gene has CDR1 MNHEY and CDR2 SVGAGI. CDR3 protein: CASSYSLSGTEGTQYF.

This chain joins TRBV18 and TRBJ2-7; the TRBD1 assignment by TCRdb is unverifiable without DNA. This CDR3 is built from 17 residues. The germline gives CDR1 KGHSH, CDR2 LQKENI. CDR3 sequence reads: CASSPRGTGGTSYEQYF.

The chain joins TRBV29-1 to TRBJ2-5. The CDR3 consists of 12 residues. Germline-derived CDR1 and CDR2 are SQVTM and ANQGSEA. CDR3 amino acids: CSVLGIQETQYF.

This chain joins TRBV10-3 and TRBJ1-1; TCRdb names TRBD1, which stays unverified in the absence of DNA. The CDR3 is made up of 15 amino acids. Germline V gives CDR1 ENHRY, CDR2 SYGVKD. This CDR3 reads CAISESRDSTTEAFF.

The chain couples TRBV7-2 to TRBJ1-2. This CDR3 comprises 14 residues. Germline V lookup: CDR1 SGHTA, CDR2 FQGNSA. The CDR3 reads CASSLVRQTYGYTF.

The genes are TRBV7-2 and TRBJ1-5; TCRdb's D call, TRBD1, is unchecked because there is no DNA. Per the germline V gene, CDR1 is SGHTA and CDR2 is FQGNSA. This CDR3 region has 14 residues. CDR3 residues: CASSLPPPGAPQHF.

V gene TRBV29-1 combines with J gene TRBJ1-3; the D gene TCRdb calls, TRBD1, cannot be checked with no DNA. CDR3 size: 17 residues. CDR1 and CDR2 from the germline V gene are SQVTM and ANQGSEA. This chain's CDR3 is CSVGGSEQGYSGNTIYF.

This chain uses TRBV20-1 with TRBJ2-7. This CDR3 is 16 amino acids long. In germline, CDR1 is DFQATT, CDR2 SNEGSKA (reference sequence). CDR3 protein: CSAREPAGGRLYEQYF.

The chain combines TRBV6-1 with TRBJ2-2; lacking DNA, the TRBD2 call made by TCRdb goes unchecked. This CDR3 spans 19 amino acids. In germline, CDR1 is MNHNS, CDR2 SASEGT. This CDR3 is CASPKTQMTGTSTTGELFF.

The rearrangement links TRBV27 to TRBJ2-3; TCRdb's assignment of TRBD2 cannot be checked, as there is no DNA. Germline CDR1 reads MNHEY; CDR2 reads SMNVEV (reference sequence). The CDR3 contains 16 residues. CDR3 in amino acids: CASSRWTSGNTDTQYF.

This chain joins TRBV20-1 and TRBJ1-4; TCRdb's D gene call, TRBD1, goes unchecked for lack of DNA. The germline V gene has CDR1 DFQATT and CDR2 SNEGSKA (reference sequence). CDR3 size: 13 residues. CDR3 in amino acids: CSAGGQAAEKLFF.

V and J are TRBV12-3 or TRBV12-4 and TRBJ1-2; TCRdb picks TRBD1, but there is no DNA to check that call. This CDR3 contains 15 residues. CDR3 region: CASSFRRQALYGYTF.